This is a list of T cell receptor beta chains from one sample in a study of T cell repertoires in cytomegalovirus infection. TCRdb fed the reads into MiXCR, producing one record per CDR3 protein. The sample contains fewer than 550,000 distinct CDR3 sequences, approximately 15% of which appear only once. The sequencing input was CD8+ T cells from PBMCs. The origin of the receptors is a human donor in good health (CMV status not recorded). Some clones in this sample may be carry-over from other donors' samples. Each CDR3 is given with its conserved first and last residue. Each record gives: clone size, V gene, CDR3 protein. Rows may omit the clone size; those that give it use once, few, many or a size class.

abundance: many; v_gene: TRBV4-1; CDR3aa: CASSQDPIQGGVVDTEAFF
abundance: many; v_gene: TRBV11-3; CDR3aa: CASSSPWGQPPDTQYF
abundance: many; v_gene: TRBV7-2; CDR3aa: CASSATLGGPGTDTQYF
abundance: few; v_gene: TRBV20-1; CDR3aa: CSARGEGEQFF
abundance: many; v_gene: TRBV27; CDR3aa: CASSGTLWRYEQYF
abundance: few; v_gene: TRBV20-1; CDR3aa: CSARTGHLTSGANVLTF
abundance: many; v_gene: TRBV27; CDR3aa: CASSLSRDSGNTIYF
abundance: many; v_gene: TRBV6-6; CDR3aa: CASSYSIRGVYNEQFF
abundance: few; v_gene: TRBV27; CDR3aa: CASSSGGESTDTQYF
abundance: few; v_gene: TRBV20-1; CDR3aa: CSARGLAGGTAYNEQFF
abundance: .; v_gene: TRBV9; CDR3aa: CASSVTMTRGNGYTF
abundance: many; v_gene: TRBV7-9; CDR3aa: CASSLLVKPGEQYF
abundance: many; v_gene: TRBV12-3/TRBV12-4; CDR3aa: CASSPGQKSNQPQHF
abundance: .; v_gene: TRBV13; CDR3aa: CASSLGRRYNEQFF